This TCR beta chain was observed in a study of beta chain features in type 1 diabetes. Isolated RNA was reverse transcribed in full, so expressed TCRB transcripts were sequenced. The assay was immunoSEQ multiplex PCR, and TCRdb's table has in-frame clones only and misses some. The profile shows 630,000 or so clones, over 13% of them singletons. Germline lookup yields CDR1 SGHRS and CDR2 YFSETQ. The CDR3 totals 16 residues. V was pared by 2 bases and J by 4 bases, with 5 bases of the junction left unmatched. Study results and limitations: For cells with high TCR expression, cDNA sequencing could yield over-representation. Relative to healthy donors, patients appeared to have naive, central memory and Treg TCRB repertoires that were more similar. A moderate, significant TCRB CDR3 shortening appeared in type 1 diabetes across four CD4+ subsets.

Notes on this clone: Its antigen is not known.

The chain employs TRBV5-1 and TRBJ2-2, with 10 bases matching TRBD2. The clonotype was recovered from a man aged 18 to 29 with type 1 diabetes. Sequenced: naive CD4+ T cells from blood. CDR3 protein: CASSFSSGSGTGELFF. The CDR3 DNA sequence: TGCGCCAGCAGCTTCTCTAGCGGGAGCGGCACCGGGGAGCTGTTTTTT. The full variable domain, rest sourced from reference TRBV5-1 and TRBJ2-2, is KAGVTQTPRYLIKTRGQQVTLSCSPISGHRSVSWYQQTPGQGLQFLFEYFSETQRNKGNFPGRFSGRQFSNSRSEMNVSTLELGDSALYLCASSFSSGSGTGELFFGEGSRLTVL.